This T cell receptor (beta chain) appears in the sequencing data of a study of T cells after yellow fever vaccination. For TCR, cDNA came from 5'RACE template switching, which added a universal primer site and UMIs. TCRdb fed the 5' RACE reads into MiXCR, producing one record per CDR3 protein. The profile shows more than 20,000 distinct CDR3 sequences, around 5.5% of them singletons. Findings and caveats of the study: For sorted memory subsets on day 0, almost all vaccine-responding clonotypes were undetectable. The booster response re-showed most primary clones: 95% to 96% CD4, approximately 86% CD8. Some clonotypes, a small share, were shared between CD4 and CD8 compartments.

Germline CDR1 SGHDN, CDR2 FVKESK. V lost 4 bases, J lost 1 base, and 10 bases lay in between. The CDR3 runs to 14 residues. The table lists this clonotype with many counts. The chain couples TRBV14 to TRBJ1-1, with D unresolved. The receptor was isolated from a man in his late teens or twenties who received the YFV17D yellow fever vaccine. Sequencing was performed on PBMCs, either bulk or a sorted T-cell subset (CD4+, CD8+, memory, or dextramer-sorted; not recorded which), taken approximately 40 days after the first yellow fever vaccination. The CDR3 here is CASSPRGANTEAFF. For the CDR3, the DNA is TGTGCCAGCAGCCCCCGCGGAGCGAACACTGAAGCTTTCTTT.